This record looks at one TCR beta chain sequence and its context. Antigen specificity is unknown. This sample is part of a study of early T cells in non-severe SARS-CoV-2 infection. Study-wide results and limits: The VDJdb matching leaned toward anti-spike CD8 responses and overlooked private and CD4 specificities.

Individual cDNA molecules were tagged with unique molecular identifiers. TCRdb reanalysed the 5' RACE reads using MiXCR and keeps one entry per CDR3 protein. The sample lists about 39,000 distinct CDR3 sequences, 6% to 7.5% occurring once. Trimming shortened V by 0 bases and J by 6 bases, and 11 bases separated the two germline ends. Germline V gene sequence: CDR1 SGHDT, CDR2 YYEEEE. The CDR3 loop spans 14 amino acids. This TCR was sampled from an adult who was a healthcare worker with PCR-confirmed SARS-CoV-2 infection or an uninfected control (not recorded which). V gene TRBV5-6 combines with J gene TRBJ2-3, with a tentative D call TRBD1 (5 bases). The sample was whole blood. As DNA, the CDR3 is TGTGCCAGCAGCTTGGTCAGGGTCGGGGATACGCAGTATTTT. It is translated as CASSLVRVGDTQYF. Using reference TRBV5-6 and TRBJ2-3 for the parts outside the CDR3, the full variable domain is DAGVTQSPTHLIKTRGQQVTLRCSPKSGHDTVSWYQQALGQGPQFIFQYYEEEERQRGNFPDRFSGHQFPNYSSELNVNALLLGDSALYLCASSLVRVGDTQYFGPGTRLTVL.